One T cell receptor beta chain is described in this entry. The entry originates in a study of CD8+ T cells in alopecia areata. As for the study in general: Tofacitinib ran 6 to 18 months, followed by 6 months off drug.

RNA extraction and reverse transcription yielded cDNA as sequencing template. The data were produced by immunoSEQ multiplex PCR, yet TCRdb's version contains in-frame clones alone and is incomplete. The sample carries under 200,000 clones, approximately 65% recorded once. The CDR3 spans 15 residues. CDR1 is SGHNT, CDR2 YYREEE, per germline (reference sequence). Trimming pared 0 bases from V and 10 bases from J, leaving 14 bases between. The treatment is: oral pan-JAK inhibitor, 5-10 mg twice daily. Sorting of PBMCs yielded the CD4+ and CD8+ T cells. The material was CD4+ T cells sorted from blood, obtained at week 4, from a patient treated with tofacitinib. The receptor was isolated from a human donor with alopecia areata. The chain carries TRBV5-4 and TRBJ1-6; D is ambiguous. CDR3 DNA: TGTGCCAGCAGCTTGGACCGGGTCCAGCGCTCACCCCTCCACTTT. It translates to CASSLDRVQRSPLHF.